The 20 T cell receptor beta chains below all came from one sample that was sequenced in a study of T cells after yellow fever vaccination. MiXCR, run by TCRdb on the 5' RACE reads, gives a single entry per CDR3 protein. The table records a few hundred thousand distinct CDR3 sequences, around 4.1% of them present only once. The sequencing used PBMCs, collected 5 days after the yellow fever booster vaccination. Receptors were obtained from a man between 18 and 29 years old who received the YFV17D yellow fever vaccine.

This clonotype was recorded at least ten times. The J gene is TRBJ2-5, the V gene TRBV5-1, with 7 bases matching TRBD2. The CDR3 is 14 residues long. The germline gives CDR1 SGHRS, CDR2 YFSETQ. Trimming at V came to 4 bases and at J to 2 bases, leaving 5 bases not matched to a gene. CDR3 DNA: TGCGCCAGCAGCCGGGACGGGAGGCAAGAGACCCAGTACTTC. Its translation: CASSRDGRQETQYF.

This clonotype was observed many times. Relative to the germline gene, one junction end is altered; a read error may explain this. V gene TRBV10-3 combines with J gene TRBJ2-3; either TRBD1 or TRBD2 may fit D (6 bases each). This CDR3 spans 14 amino acids. Germline CDR1 and CDR2: ENHRY and SYGVKD. DNA of the CDR3: TGTGCCACCAGTCAAGGGGGGCCCACAGATACGCAGTATTTT. Translation: CATSQGGPTDTQYF.

The rearrangement links TRBV12-3 or TRBV12-4 to TRBJ2-7; D remains unclear. V was cut by 6 bases and J by 6 bases, with 15 bases left in between. CDR3 size: 13 residues. The CDR3 reads CASSVTVRREQYF. CDR3 sequence (DNA): TGTGCCAGCAGCGTCACCGTCCGGCGCGAGCAGTACTTC.

There are a few counts of this clonotype. The chain combines TRBV7-2 with TRBJ2-7, with D uncertain. The CDR3 covers 13 residues. V lost 1 base, J lost 6 bases, and 10 bases lay in between. In germline, CDR1 is SGHTA, CDR2 FQGNSA. CDR3 sequence (DNA): TGTGCCAGCAGCTTAGGGCACCTCCGCGAGCAGTACGTC. It specifies CASSLGHLREQYV.

This clonotype appeared many times. The genes are TRBV6-1 and TRBJ2-7; 8 bases map to TRBD1. J was trimmed by 6 bases and V by 5 bases; bases with no gene match: 6. The germline gives CDR1 MNHNS, CDR2 SASEGT. CDR3 size: 13 residues. In nucleotides, the CDR3 is TGTGCCAGCAGTCACCGGACAGGGCGCGAGCAGTACGTC. This gives the protein CASSHRTGREQYV.

This clonotype was seen a handful of times. The chain employs TRBV3-1 and TRBJ2-3; 8 bases match TRBD2. Germline V CDR1 and CDR2: LGHDT, YNNKEL (reference sequence). With V trimmed by 0 bases and J by 7 bases, 9 bases remained unmatched. This CDR3 is 16 amino acids long. The CDR3 DNA reads TGTGCCAGCAGCCAAGATCCCGGGGGGGCCCGCAATACGCAGTATTTT. This sequence encodes CASSQDPGGARNTQYF.

The sample holds a few counts of this clonotype. The V and J genes are TRBV3-1 and TRBJ1-6; TRBD1 is a possible D gene (6 bases). Trimming stripped 4 bases from V and 10 bases from J, with 20 bases between. CDR3 length equals 16 residues. Germline V CDR1 and CDR2: LGHDT, YNNKEL (reference sequence). In nucleotides, the CDR3 is TGTGCCAGCAGCCCCCAGGGGAACAGGGCCCCCTCACCCCTCCACTTT. This gives the protein CASSPQGNRAPSPLHF.

The chain recombines TRBV6-5 with TRBJ2-5; 8 bases match TRBD2. The CDR3 covers 16 residues. V trimming: 2 bases; J trimming: 0 bases; junction bases outside the gene matches: 5. The germline CDR1 and CDR2 sequences are MNHEY and SVGAGI. In DNA form, the CDR3 reads TGTGCCAGCAGTTACGGAGCGGGGGCCAACCAAGAGACCCAGTACTTC. Encoded protein: CASSYGAGANQETQYF.

The chain recombines TRBV7-8 with TRBJ1-5; D is possibly TRBD1 (6 bases). Germline V gives CDR1 SGHVS, CDR2 FQNEAQ. This CDR3 contains 16 residues. Trimming left V 5 bases short and J 3 bases short, with 17 bases between. The DNA for the CDR3 is TGTGCCAGCAGCCCGCCAACAGGGTTCTCCAATCAGCCCCAGCATTTT. It is translated as CASSPPTGFSNQPQHF.

This clonotype was seen ten or more times. This chain uses TRBV10-3 with TRBJ2-1; 11 bases are a match to TRBD2. V lost 4 bases to trimming and J lost 5 bases; unmatched junction nucleotides: 10. This CDR3 has 17 residues. Looked up from germline, CDR1 is ENHRY and CDR2 is SYGVKD. CDR3 loop: CAISGAGGTSGNNEQFF. The CDR3 DNA reads TGTGCCATCAGTGGGGCTGGTGGGACTAGCGGTAACAATGAGCAGTTCTTC.

This clonotype was found many times. The chain couples TRBV4-1 to TRBJ2-1; TRBD2 agrees at 7 bases. CDR1 and CDR2 (germline): MGHRA, YSYEKL. V gave up 4 bases and J gave up 0 bases; unmatched junction bases: 12. The CDR3 length is 18 residues. CDR3 region: CASSRQNGASGSYNEQFF. The CDR3 DNA is TGCGCCAGCAGCCGACAGAATGGGGCTAGCGGCTCCTACAATGAGCAGTTCTTC.

This clonotype was seen a few times. The genes are TRBV7-9 and TRBJ2-2, with D tentatively TRBD1 (6 bases). CDR3 size: 16 residues. Germline values: CDR1 SEHNR, CDR2 FQNEAQ (reference sequence). The ends were cut back, 4 bases at V and 3 bases at J, with 15 bases in the middle. CDR3 bases: TGTGCCAGCAGCTCAGAGTCGGGACACCACACCGGGGAGCTGTTTTTT. Translating gives CASSSESGHHTGELFF.

This clonotype was seen more than once but under ten times. The chain joins TRBV6-2 or TRBV6-3 to TRBJ2-7; tentatively, D is TRBD1 or TRBD2 (5 bases each). The CDR3 runs 15 residues. Germline lookup yields CDR1 MNHEY and CDR2 SVGEGT. V lost 0 bases and J 0 bases, leaving 9 bases between the germline ends. CDR3 DNA: TGTGCCAGCAGTTACTCGAGGGGAAGCTCCTACGAGCAGTACTTC. It codes for CASSYSRGSSYEQYF.

This clonotype was seen only a few times. The chain employs TRBV4-1 and TRBJ1-4, with D possibly TRBD1 on 6 matching bases. This CDR3 contains 16 residues. V was cut by 4 bases and J by 0 bases, with 12 bases left in between. The germline V gene has CDR1 MGHRA and CDR2 YSYEKL. CDR3 sequence reads: CASSPGHLTTNEKLFF. CDR3 nucleotide sequence: TGCGCCAGCAGCCCGGGACACCTGACAACTAATGAAAAACTGTTTTTT.

Ten or more counts support this clonotype. The chain recombines TRBV5-1 with TRBJ1-2; D perhaps matches TRBD1 (5 bases). Germline V gene data show CDR1 as SGHRS and CDR2 as YFSETQ. Between the trimmed V and J ends, which lost 10 bases and 13 bases, there was a span of 23 bases. The length of the CDR3 is 12 residues. The CDR3 protein is CAGLRRGWFGTF. In DNA, the CDR3 is TGCGCCGGTTTACGCCGGGGCTGGTTCGGCACCTTC.

V is TRBV14 and J is TRBJ1-1; the D is unclear. Germline-derived CDR1 and CDR2 are SGHDN and FVKESK. Trimming shortened V by 5 bases and J by 0 bases, and 16 bases separated the two germline ends. This CDR3 contains 16 residues. CDR3 sequence reads: CASSANPGIMNTEAFF. As DNA, the CDR3 is TGTGCCAGCAGCGCTAACCCCGGAATAATGAACACTGAAGCTTTCTTT.

This clonotype was seen a few times. The V gene is TRBV5-1, the J gene TRBJ2-5, with D perhaps assigned TRBD1 or TRBD2 (5 bases each). CDR1 is SGHRS, CDR2 YFSETQ, per germline. Deletions cut 4 bases from V and 7 bases from J, with 17 bases between. This CDR3 spans 14 amino acids. The CDR3 sequence is CASSTRTGAGTQYF. The CDR3 DNA reads as TGCGCCAGCAGCACGAGGACCGGGGCCGGGACCCAGTACTTC.

This clonotype has ten or more counts. The chain links TRBV12-3 or TRBV12-4 to TRBJ1-6, with 9 positions matching TRBD1. This CDR3 spans 15 amino acids. J gave up 13 bases and V 3 bases, and 10 bases lay outside the gene matches. The CDR3 sequence: CASSFQGQGMTPLHF. The CDR3 region has the DNA TGTGCCAGCAGTTTTCAGGGACAGGGAATGACGCCCCTCCACTTT.

The rearrangement joins TRBV28 to TRBJ2-4, with D possibly being TRBD2 (6 bases). Looked up from germline, CDR1 is MDHEN and CDR2 is SYDVKM. The CDR3 runs to 14 residues. V shed 7 bases and J shed 6 bases, with 16 bases lying between them. CDR3 residues: CASTLAFRGNIQYF. CDR3 DNA sequence: TGTGCCAGCACCCTAGCGTTTCGAGGAAACATTCAGTACTTC. Based on the CDR3 plus reference TRBV28 and TRBJ2-4, the full variable domain is DVKVTQSSRYLVKRTGEKVFLECVQDMDHENMFWYRQDPGLGLRLIYFSYDVKMKEKGDIPEGYSVSREKKERFSLILESASTNQTSMYLCASTLAFRGNIQYFGAGTRLSVL.

This clonotype was recorded at least ten times. The genes are TRBV7-2 and TRBJ2-7; TRBD2 matches 12 bases. The CDR3 length is 15 residues. Losses at the gene ends were 4 bases for V and 4 bases for J; bases not matched to a gene: 5. The germline CDR1 and CDR2 sequences are SGHTA and FQGNSA. The CDR3 bases are TGTGCCAGCAGCTCTAGCGGGGGGGCGATATACGAGCAGTACGTC. It encodes CASSSSGGAIYEQYV.